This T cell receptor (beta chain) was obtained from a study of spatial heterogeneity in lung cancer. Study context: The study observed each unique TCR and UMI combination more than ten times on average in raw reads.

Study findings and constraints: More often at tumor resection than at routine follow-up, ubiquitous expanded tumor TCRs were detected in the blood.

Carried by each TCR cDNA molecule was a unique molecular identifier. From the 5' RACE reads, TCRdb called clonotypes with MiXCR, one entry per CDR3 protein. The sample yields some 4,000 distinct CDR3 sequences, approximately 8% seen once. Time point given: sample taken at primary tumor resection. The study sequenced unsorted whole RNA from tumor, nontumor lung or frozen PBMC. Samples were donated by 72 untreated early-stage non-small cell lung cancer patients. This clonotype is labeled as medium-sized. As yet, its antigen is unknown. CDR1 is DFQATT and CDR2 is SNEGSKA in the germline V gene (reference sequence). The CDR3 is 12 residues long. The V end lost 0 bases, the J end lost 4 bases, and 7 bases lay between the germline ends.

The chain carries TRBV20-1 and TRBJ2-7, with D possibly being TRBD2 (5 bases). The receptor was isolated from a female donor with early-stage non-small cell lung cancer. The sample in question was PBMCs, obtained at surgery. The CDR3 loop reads CSAREAEYEQYF. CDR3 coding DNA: TGCAGTGCTAGAGAAGCGGAGTACGAGCAGTACTTC.